These 18 T cell receptor beta chains share one sample of origin, sequenced in a study of CD8+CD57+ T cells in acquired aplastic anemia. Patients chosen for sequencing had shown CD8+CD57+ cell expansion by flow cytometry. Template material for TCR beta VDJ and CDR3 profiling consisted of genomic DNA. MiXCR, applied by TCRdb to the reads, yields one record per CDR3 protein. Among some 170,000 distinct CDR3 sequences listed, 45% to 55% were seen once. The sequenced material came from sorted CD4+, CD8+, or CD8+CD57+ T cells (not recorded which) from PBMCs. These receptors came from a human donor with aplastic anemia.

This clonotype showed up just a few times. The CDR3 sequence is CASSLIGDEQFF. The CDR3, as DNA: TGTGCCAGCAGCTTGATAGGGGATGAGCAGTTCTTC. The rearrangement joins TRBV7-2 to TRBJ2-1; maybe TRBD1 (5 bases). V lost 3 bases, J lost 8 bases, and 8 bases lay in between. The CDR3 runs 12 residues. The germline gives CDR1 SGHTA, CDR2 FQGNSA.

The CDR3 sequence: CASSVAGEGETQYF. The CDR3 region has the DNA TGTGCCAGCAGCGTAGCGGGGGAGGGGGAGACCCAGTACTTC. V usage is TRBV9 and J usage is TRBJ2-5, with 7 bases aligning to TRBD2. Per the germline V gene, CDR1 is SGDLS and CDR2 is YYNGEE. Trimming at V came to 0 bases and at J to 5 bases, leaving 4 bases not matched to a gene. The CDR3 has 14 residues.

This clonotype was seen ten or more times. The J gene is TRBJ1-1, the V gene TRBV9, with unresolved D. In germline, CDR1 is SGDLS, CDR2 YYNGEE. V lost 4 bases and J lost 14, with 9 bases in between. The CDR3 is made up of 9 amino acids. CDR3 coding DNA: TGTGCCAGCAGCCGACGGGAGTTCTTT. Its protein product is CASSRREFF.

The V gene is TRBV5-5, the J gene TRBJ2-7; 9 bases line up with TRBD1. J lost 1 base, V lost 2 bases, and 4 bases had no gene match. The CDR3 runs 15 residues. CDR1 and CDR2 from the germline V gene are SGHKS and YYEKEE (reference sequence). The CDR3 here is CASSFGQGPSYEQYF. CDR3 nucleotide sequence: TGTGCCAGCAGCTTCGGACAGGGGCCTTCCTACGAGCAGTACTTC.

The chain recombines TRBV12-3 or TRBV12-4 with TRBJ2-5; 10 nucleotides align to TRBD2. CDR3 length: 14 residues. The ends lost 7 bases at V and 3 bases at J; junction bases unmatched: 5. This CDR3 is CASIPSGGKETQYF. The DNA for the CDR3 is TGTGCCAGCATTCCTAGCGGGGGAAAAGAGACCCAGTACTTC.

This clonotype has at least ten counts. This rearrangement joins TRBV4-2 to TRBJ2-3, with TRBD2 as a possible D gene (5 bases). The CDR3 extends over 13 amino acids. Germline loops: CDR1 LGHNA, CDR2 YNFKEQ. Trimming took 0 bases from V and 5 from J, leaving 6 bases between them. CDR3 amino acids: CASSQDRGDTQYF. The CDR3 DNA sequence: TGTGCCAGCAGCCAAGATCGGGGAGATACGCAGTATTTT.

This clonotype was seen many times. The gene calls are TRBV5-1 and TRBJ2-3; D might be TRBD1 or TRBD2, each matching 5 bases. V was trimmed by 4 bases and J by 5 bases, leaving 8 bases between them. CDR3 length: 12 residues. Germline loops: CDR1 SGHRS, CDR2 YFSETQ. The CDR3 protein is CASSPRGDTQYF. As DNA, the CDR3 is TGCGCCAGCAGCCCGAGGGGAGATACGCAGTATTTT.

The table lists this clonotype with a few counts. This rearrangement joins TRBV9 to TRBJ2-1; D may correspond to TRBD1 or TRBD2 (5 bases each). The CDR3 length is 17 residues. CDR1 is SGDLS, CDR2 YYNGEE, per germline. V lost 0 bases and J lost 0, with 13 bases in between. CDR3 region: CASSVGGGATSYNEQFF. The CDR3 nucleotides are TGTGCCAGCAGCGTAGGTGGGGGAGCCACCTCCTACAATGAGCAGTTCTTC.

The rearrangement joins TRBV5-1 to TRBJ2-7; D is perhaps TRBD2 (6 bases). Germline V CDR1 and CDR2: SGHRS, YFSETQ. This CDR3 is built from 16 residues. Trimming left V 4 bases short and J 2 bases short, with 19 bases between. Written as DNA, the CDR3 is TGCGCCAGCAGCGGGGGGACGGCGGACATAGCCTACGAGCAGTACTTC. Protein sequence: CASSGGTADIAYEQYF.

This rearrangement joins TRBV5-1 to TRBJ2-7; 14 nucleotides line up with TRBD2. Germline V gene sequence: CDR1 SGHRS, CDR2 YFSETQ. The CDR3 has 19 amino acids. The V segment lost 4 bases and the J segment 4 bases; nucleotides outside the gene matches: 16. CDR3 loop: CASSHRTGTSGGLTYEQYF. The CDR3 coding sequence is TGCGCCAGCAGCCATCGCACCGGGACTAGCGGGGGTCTTACGTACGAGCAGTACTTC.

The sample holds many counts of this clonotype. This sequence joins TRBV7-3 and TRBJ1-1; maybe TRBD1 (6 bases). The CDR3 totals 13 residues. The ends were cut back, 7 bases at V and 4 bases at J, with 13 bases in the middle. From germline, CDR1 is SGHTA and CDR2 FQGTGA. This CDR3 reads CASKPGHITEAFF. In nucleotides, the CDR3 is TGTGCCAGCAAACCGGGACATATCACTGAAGCTTTCTTT. Full variable domain (missing parts from reference TRBV7-3 and TRBJ1-1): GAGVSQTPSNKVTEKGKYVELRCDPISGHTALYWYRQSLGQGPEFLIYFQGTGAADDSGLPNDRFFAVRPEGSVSTLKIQRTERGDSAVYLCASKPGHITEAFFGQGTRLTVV.

This clonotype was seen at least ten times. The chain joins TRBV6-5 to TRBJ2-7; D remains unclear. CDR1 is MNHEY, CDR2 SVGAGI, per germline. The CDR3 consists of 12 residues. V lost 4 bases and J 2 bases, leaving 6 bases between the germline ends. Here the CDR3 reads CASSSVAYEQYF. In DNA form, the CDR3 reads TGTGCCAGCAGTTCCGTAGCCTACGAGCAGTACTTC.

The chain carries TRBV12-3 or TRBV12-4 and TRBJ2-1; tentatively, D is TRBD2 (6 bases). The V gene lost 0 bases and the J gene lost 0 bases, with 15 bases spanning the gap. The CDR3 runs 18 residues. The CDR3 sequence is CASSLARLDSSSYNEQFF. The CDR3, as DNA: TGTGCCAGCAGTTTAGCCAGACTAGATTCGAGCTCCTACAATGAGCAGTTCTTC.

This clonotype was detected once. This chain links TRBV11-2 with TRBJ1-2; D is undetermined. Per germline, CDR1 SGHAT and CDR2 FQNNGV. Trimming left V 6 bases short and J 9 bases short, with 14 bases between. The CDR3 has 12 amino acids. CDR3 coding DNA: TGTGCCAGCAGTTTCTCTCCCAACCGCTACACCTTC. Translated, it gives CASSFSPNRYTF.

The gene calls are TRBV20-1 and TRBJ2-1, with D hard to call. The CDR3 covers 14 residues. Trimming shortened V by 1 base and J by 4 bases, and 11 bases separated the two germline ends. Per germline, CDR1 DFQATT and CDR2 SNEGSKA (reference sequence). CDR3 DNA: TGCAGTGCTAGAGCCGGAAGCTCTTACAATGAGCAGTTCTTC. It is translated as CSARAGSSYNEQFF.

The CDR3 loop reads CASSYRAENSPLHF. The DNA for the CDR3 is TGTGCCAGCAGTTACAGGGCAGAGAATTCACCCCTCCACTTT. The gene calls are TRBV27 and TRBJ1-6, with TRBD1 as a possible D gene (6 bases). This CDR3 is 14 amino acids long. V shed 4 bases and J shed 7 bases, with 11 bases lying between them. CDR1 is MNHEY and CDR2 is SMNVEV in the germline V gene (reference sequence).

The V call is TRBV15, the J call TRBJ2-7; 10 bases align to TRBD2. J lost 1 base, V lost 5 bases, and 5 bases had no gene match. CDR3 length: 15 residues. Germline loops: CDR1 LNHNV, CDR2 YYDKDF (reference sequence). For the CDR3, the DNA is TGTGCCACCAGCCTAAGCGGGGGGGATTCCTACGAGCAGTACTTC. It yields the protein CATSLSGGDSYEQYF.

The rearrangement uses TRBV20-1 and TRBJ1-5, with TRBD1 identical over 10 bases. V was clipped by 6 bases and J by 7 bases; unmatched bases: 12. Germline V CDR1 and CDR2: DFQATT, SNEGSKA (reference sequence). The CDR3 spans 15 residues. In DNA form, the CDR3 reads TGCAGTGCAACCAGAACGGGACAGGGGTCGCAGCCCCAGCATTTT. Residues: CSATRTGQGSQPQHF.